The rows below give T cell receptor beta chains drawn from one sample of a study of PD-1 blockade in mismatch repair-deficient tumors. Sequenced by immunoSEQ multiplex PCR; TCRdb stores in-frame clones only, minus some. This repertoire shows 90,000 to 120,000 clones, 82% found once; its top ten account for approximately 6.5%. This sample comprised peripheral blood, obtained about eight months after starting pembrolizumab. The source of these receptors is an adult with mismatch repair-deficient cancer. The CDR3 runs from the conserved cysteine through the conserved F or W. Fields, in order: V gene, D gene, clone size, J gene, CDR3 DNA, CDR3 protein. D genes are given only for firm matches. Where a row states a size, it is once, few, many or the class of an expanded clone; other rows omit it.

V: TRBV19; D: NA; size: NA; J: TRBJ2-1; DNA: TGTGCCAGTACCGAAAGGTCGGAGGGCAATGAGCAGTTCTTC; CDR3: CASTERSEGNEQFF
V: TRBV19; D: TRBD1; size: few; J: TRBJ2-2; DNA: TGTGCCAGTAGTATCTCGGGACAGCACACCGGGGAGCTGTTTTTT; CDR3: CASSISGQHTGELFF
V: TRBV5-5; D: TRBD1; size: NA; J: TRBJ2-1; DNA: TGTGCCAGCAGCTTGCGGCAGGGGGCGTCCTACAATGAGCAGTTCTTC; CDR3: CASSLRQGASYNEQFF
V: TRBV4-2; D: TRBD1; size: NA; J: TRBJ2-3; DNA: TGTGCCGTACGGACAGGTGGAACAGATACGCAGTATTTT; CDR3: CAVRTGGTDTQYF
V: TRBV28; D: TRBD1; size: once; J: TRBJ2-7; DNA: TGTGCCAGCAGACCCGGACAGGCCAGGCACGAGCAGTACTTC; CDR3: CASRPGQARHEQYF
V: TRBV2; D: TRBD1; size: once; J: TRBJ1-4; DNA: TGTGCCAGCAGCCTCCGGGACAGGGCCAATGAAAAACTGTTTTTT; CDR3: CASSLRDRANEKLFF
V: TRBV11-2; D: TRBD1; size: NA; J: TRBJ2-1; DNA: TGTGCCAGCAGCTATCCACTCCTGACAGGGGCGAATGAGCAGTTCTTC; CDR3: CASSYPLLTGANEQFF
V: TRBV5-1; D: TRBD1; size: NA; J: TRBJ2-3; DNA: TGCGCCAGCAGCAATGACCGACAGGGAACGGATACGCAGTATTTT; CDR3: CASSNDRQGTDTQYF
V: TRBV19; D: TRBD2; size: NA; J: TRBJ2-1; DNA: TGTGCCAGTAGCAGGACTAGCGGGAACTCCTACAATGAGCAGTTCTTC; CDR3: CASSRTSGNSYNEQFF
V: TRBV5-4; D: TRBD1; size: NA; J: TRBJ2-7; DNA: TGTGCCAGCAGCCGGGACAGGGGGCGGTATGAGCAGTACTTC; CDR3: CASSRDRGRYEQYF
V: TRBV7-9; D: NA; size: NA; J: TRBJ2-2; DNA: TGTGCCAGCAGCCCCCGACAGCAGGACGGGGAGCTGTTTTTT; CDR3: CASSPRQQDGELFF
V: TRBV5-1; D: NA; size: NA; J: TRBJ1-1; DNA: TGCGCCAGCAGCTTGGATGTCCGGTCGAACACTGAAGCTTTCTTT; CDR3: CASSLDVRSNTEAFF
V: TRBV7-2; D: NA; size: NA; J: TRBJ1-5; DNA: TGTGCCAGCAGCTCAAAGGGGGGCGCCGGCAATCAGCCCCAGCATTTT; CDR3: CASSSKGGAGNQPQHF
V: TRBV29-1; D: NA; size: once; J: TRBJ2-1; DNA: TGCAGCGCCCACGCAGGGGTTGGCAATGAGCAGTTCTTC; CDR3: CSAHAGVGNEQFF
V: TRBV19; D: TRBD2; size: NA; J: TRBJ2-3; DNA: TGTGCCAGTAGTATGTTAATTGGGCTAGCGGGCACAGATACGCAGTATTTT; CDR3: CASSMLIGLAGTDTQYF
V: TRBV6-6; D: NA; size: few; J: TRBJ1-2; DNA: TGTGCCAGCAGTCCCCGTTATGGCTACACCTTC; CDR3: CASSPRYGYTF
V: TRBV6-1; D: NA; size: once; J: TRBJ2-2; DNA: TGTGCCAGCAGTGAGAGGGAAACCTCCGGGGAGCTGTTTTTT; CDR3: CASSERETSGELFF
V: TRBV19; D: NA; size: NA; J: TRBJ2-3; DNA: TGTGCCAGTAGCTCGTCTACTAGCACAGATACGCAGTATTTT; CDR3: CASSSSTSTDTQYF
V: TRBV19; D: TRBD2; size: NA; J: TRBJ2-6; DNA: TGTGCCAGTAGTATAGAGAAGCGGGAGACTGGGGCCAACGTCCTGACTTTC; CDR3: CASSIEKRETGANVLTF
V: TRBV5-6; D: NA; size: NA; J: TRBJ1-1; DNA: TGTGCCAGCAGCTTGATTTCAGGTTTAGCTTTCTTT; CDR3: CASSLISGLAFF
V: TRBV4-3; D: NA; size: NA; J: TRBJ1-2; DNA: TGCGCCAGCAGCCAAGATATAACCAGTCGCGGCTACACCTTC; CDR3: CASSQDITSRGYTF
V: TRBV5-1; D: TRBD1; size: NA; J: TRBJ2-2; DNA: TGCGCCAGCAGCTTCAACAGGGGGATTGGGAACACCGGGGAGCTGTTTTTT; CDR3: CASSFNRGIGNTGELFF
V: TRBV7-2; D: NA; size: once; J: TRBJ1-2; DNA: TGTGCCAGCAGCTTGGACCAGGCGGGGGCCCGACGGAATGGCTACACCTTC; CDR3: CASSLDQAGARRNGYTF
V: TRBV29-1; D: TRBD1; size: NA; J: TRBJ2-1; DNA: TGCAGCGTTGAGGGCGGGGACAGGGTTTATCGCAATGAGCAGTTCTTC; CDR3: CSVEGGDRVYRNEQFF
V: TRBV2; D: NA; size: NA; J: TRBJ1-2; DNA: TGTGCCAGCAGCCCCGACGGGAACTATGGCTACACCTTC; CDR3: CASSPDGNYGYTF